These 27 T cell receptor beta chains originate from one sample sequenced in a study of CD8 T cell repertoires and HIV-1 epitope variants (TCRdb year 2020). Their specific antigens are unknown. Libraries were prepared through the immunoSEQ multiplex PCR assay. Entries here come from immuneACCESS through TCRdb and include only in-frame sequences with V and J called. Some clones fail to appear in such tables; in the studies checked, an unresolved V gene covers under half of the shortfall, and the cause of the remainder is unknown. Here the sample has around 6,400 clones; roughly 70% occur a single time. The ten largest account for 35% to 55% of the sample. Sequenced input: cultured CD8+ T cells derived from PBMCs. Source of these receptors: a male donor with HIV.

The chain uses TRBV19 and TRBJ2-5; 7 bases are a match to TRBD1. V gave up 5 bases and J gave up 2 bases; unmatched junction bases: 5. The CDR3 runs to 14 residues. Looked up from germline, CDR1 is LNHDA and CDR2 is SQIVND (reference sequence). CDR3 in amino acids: CASSLRQGQETQYF. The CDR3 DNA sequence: TGTGCCAGTAGTCTTCGACAGGGACAAGAGACCCAGTACTTC.

The CDR3 coding sequence is TGTGCCAGCAGTTTAGCTAGCGGGGGGGCCTACGAGCAGTACTTC. Its translation: CASSLASGGAYEQYF. The chain couples TRBV27 to TRBJ2-7, with 12 bases aligning to TRBD2. Germline V gives CDR1 MNHEY, CDR2 SMNVEV (reference sequence). Trimming cost V 2 bases and J 2 bases; bases outside gene matches: 1. CDR3 length: 15 residues.

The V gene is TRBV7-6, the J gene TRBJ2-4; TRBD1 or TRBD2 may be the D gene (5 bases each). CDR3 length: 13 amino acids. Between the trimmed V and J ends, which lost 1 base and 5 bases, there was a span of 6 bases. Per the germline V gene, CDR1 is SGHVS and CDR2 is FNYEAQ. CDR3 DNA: TGTGCCAGCAGCTTAGGGGACGAAAACATTCAGTACTTC. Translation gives CASSLGDENIQYF.

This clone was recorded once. In DNA form, the CDR3 reads TGTGCCAGCAGCGGACAAGAGACCCAGTACTTC. It yields the protein CASSGQETQYF. The gene calls are TRBV7-2 and TRBJ2-5, with D unclear. The CDR3 extends over 11 amino acids. Trimming took off 5 bases at V and 2 bases at J, with 3 bases between the two ends. Germline lookup yields CDR1 SGHTA and CDR2 FQGNSA.

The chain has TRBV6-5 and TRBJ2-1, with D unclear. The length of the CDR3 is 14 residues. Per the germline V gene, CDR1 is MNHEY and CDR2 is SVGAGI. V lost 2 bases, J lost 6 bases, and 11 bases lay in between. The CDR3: CASSYLGRSNEQFF. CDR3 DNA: TGTGCCAGCAGTTACCTTGGGCGGTCCAATGAGCAGTTCTTC.

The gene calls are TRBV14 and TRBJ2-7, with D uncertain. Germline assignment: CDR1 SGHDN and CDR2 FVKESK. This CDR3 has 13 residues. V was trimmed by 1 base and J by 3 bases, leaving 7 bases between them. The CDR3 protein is CASSQVVSYEQYF. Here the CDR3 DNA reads TGTGCCAGCAGCCAAGTGGTCAGCTACGAGCAGTACTTC.

For the CDR3, the DNA is TGTGCCAGCAGTGGCCCGGAGTCGAACCTAGAGACCCAGTACTTC. It is translated as CASSGPESNLETQYF. The genes are TRBV2 and TRBJ2-5; no firm D call. The germline V gene has CDR1 SNHLY and CDR2 FYNNEI. Trimming removed 4 bases at V and 4 bases at J, with 16 bases between. CDR3 size: 15 residues.

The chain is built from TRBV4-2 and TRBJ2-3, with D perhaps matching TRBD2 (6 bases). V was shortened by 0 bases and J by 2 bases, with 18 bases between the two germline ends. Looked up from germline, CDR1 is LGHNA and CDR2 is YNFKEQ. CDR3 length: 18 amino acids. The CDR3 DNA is TGTGCCAGCAGCCAAGATAGGGAGACGGGCGGGGACACAGATACGCAGTATTTT. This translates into CASSQDRETGGDTDTQYF.

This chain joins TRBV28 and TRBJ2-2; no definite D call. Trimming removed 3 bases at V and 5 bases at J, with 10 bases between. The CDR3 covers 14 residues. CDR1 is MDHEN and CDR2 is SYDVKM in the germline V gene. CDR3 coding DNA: TGTGCCAGCAGTTTCCTGGGAAAAACCGGGGAGCTGTTTTTT. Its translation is CASSFLGKTGELFF.

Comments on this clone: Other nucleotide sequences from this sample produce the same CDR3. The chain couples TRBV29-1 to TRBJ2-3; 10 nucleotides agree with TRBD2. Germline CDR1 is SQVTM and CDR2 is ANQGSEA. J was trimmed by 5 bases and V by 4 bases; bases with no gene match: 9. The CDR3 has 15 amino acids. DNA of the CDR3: TGCAGCGTTGGGGGAGCGGGGGGGCCGGGAGATACGCAGTATTTT. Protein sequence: CSVGGAGGPGDTQYF.

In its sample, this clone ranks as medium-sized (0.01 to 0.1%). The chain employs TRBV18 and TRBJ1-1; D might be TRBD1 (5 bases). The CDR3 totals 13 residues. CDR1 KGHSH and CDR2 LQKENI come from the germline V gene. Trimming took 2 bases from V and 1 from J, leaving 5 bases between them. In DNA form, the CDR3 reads TGTGCCAGCTCACCAGGGGCGAACACTGAAGCTTTCTTT. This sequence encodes CASSPGANTEAFF.

The CDR3 is CASSPFLAVGGTGELFF. Written as DNA, the CDR3 is TGCGCCAGCAGTCCGTTCCTAGCGGTGGGGGGCACCGGGGAGCTGTTTTTT. The chain combines TRBV23-1 with TRBJ2-2, with 7 bases identical to TRBD2. TRBV23-1 is given ORF status, its function remaining uncertain. The V and J ends lost 4 bases and 4 bases, in that order; junction bases with no gene match: 12. The CDR3 is made up of 17 amino acids.

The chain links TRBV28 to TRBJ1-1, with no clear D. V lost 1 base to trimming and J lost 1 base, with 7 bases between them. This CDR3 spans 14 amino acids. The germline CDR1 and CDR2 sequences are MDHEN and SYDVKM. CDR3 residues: CASSLLVTNTEAFF. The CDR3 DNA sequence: TGTGCCAGCAGTTTATTGGTCACGAACACTGAAGCTTTCTTT.

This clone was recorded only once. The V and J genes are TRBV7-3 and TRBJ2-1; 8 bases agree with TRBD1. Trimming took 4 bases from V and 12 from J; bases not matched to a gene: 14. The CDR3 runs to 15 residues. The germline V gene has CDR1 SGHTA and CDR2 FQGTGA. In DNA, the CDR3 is TGTGCCAGCAGCTCTGACAGGGGAAGTCCCAAGGGGCAGTTCTTC. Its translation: CASSSDRGSPKGQFF.

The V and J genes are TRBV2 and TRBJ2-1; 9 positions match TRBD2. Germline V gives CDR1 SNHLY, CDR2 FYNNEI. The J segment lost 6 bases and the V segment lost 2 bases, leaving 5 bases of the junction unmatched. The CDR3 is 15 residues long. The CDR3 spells CASSEMGTSFNEQFF. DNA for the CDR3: TGTGCCAGCAGTGAAATGGGGACTAGCTTCAATGAGCAGTTCTTC.

DNA of the CDR3: TGTGCCAGCAGCTTTGCGGGTCGGAGCTCCTACGAGCAGTACTTC. Translating gives CASSFAGRSSYEQYF. The rearrangement links TRBV11-1 to TRBJ2-7; perhaps TRBD2 as D (5 bases). CDR3 size: 15 residues. Germline V gene lookup returns CDR1 SGHAT and CDR2 FQDESV (reference sequence). Trimming shortened V by 3 bases and J by 0 bases, and 12 bases separated the two germline ends.

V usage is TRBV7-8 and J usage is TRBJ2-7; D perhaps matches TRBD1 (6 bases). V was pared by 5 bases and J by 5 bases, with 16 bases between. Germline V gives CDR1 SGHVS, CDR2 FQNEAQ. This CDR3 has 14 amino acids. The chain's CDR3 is CASSPTRGIDEQYF. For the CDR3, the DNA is TGTGCCAGCAGCCCAACGAGGGGGATCGACGAGCAGTACTTC. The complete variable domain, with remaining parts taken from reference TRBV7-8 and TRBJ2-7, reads GAGVSQSPRYKVAKRGQDVALRCDPISGHVSLFWYQQALGQGPEFLTYFQNEAQLDKSGLPSDRFFAERPEGSVSTLKIQRTQQEDSAVYLCASSPTRGIDEQYFGPGTRLTVT.

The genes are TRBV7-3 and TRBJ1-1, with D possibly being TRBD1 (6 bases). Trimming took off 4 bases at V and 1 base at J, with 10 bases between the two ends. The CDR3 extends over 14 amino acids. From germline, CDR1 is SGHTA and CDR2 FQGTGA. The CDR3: CASSSSTGNTEAFF. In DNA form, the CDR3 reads TGTGCCAGCAGCTCGTCGACAGGGAACACTGAAGCTTTCTTT.

CDR3 sequence: CASSIEDLSDPKYREQFF. The CDR3 bases are TGTGCCAGTAGTATAGAGGATTTATCCGACCCGAAGTATCGTGAGCAGTTCTTC. The chain carries TRBV19 and TRBJ2-1; no definite D call. The CDR3 has 18 residues. Trimming shortened V by 0 bases and J by 9 bases, and 24 bases separated the two germline ends. The germline V gene encodes CDR1 LNHDA and CDR2 SQIVND (reference sequence).

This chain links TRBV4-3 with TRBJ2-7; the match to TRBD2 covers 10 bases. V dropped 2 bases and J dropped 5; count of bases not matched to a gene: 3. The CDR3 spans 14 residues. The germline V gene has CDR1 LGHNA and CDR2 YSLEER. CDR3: CASSQLAGDHEQYF. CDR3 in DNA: TGCGCCAGCAGCCAACTAGCGGGAGACCACGAGCAGTACTTC.

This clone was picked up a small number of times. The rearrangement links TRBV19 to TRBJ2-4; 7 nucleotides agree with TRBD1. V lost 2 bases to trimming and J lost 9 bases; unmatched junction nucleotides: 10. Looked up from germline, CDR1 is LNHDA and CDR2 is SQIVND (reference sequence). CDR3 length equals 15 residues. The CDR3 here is CASSISDRALGIQYF. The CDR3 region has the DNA TGTGCCAGTAGTATAAGCGACAGGGCGTTGGGCATTCAGTACTTC.

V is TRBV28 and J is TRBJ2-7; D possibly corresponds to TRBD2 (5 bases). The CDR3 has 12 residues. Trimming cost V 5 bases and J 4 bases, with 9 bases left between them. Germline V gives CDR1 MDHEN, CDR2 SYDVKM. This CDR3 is CASSLSGYEQYF. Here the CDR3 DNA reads TGTGCCAGCAGTCTCTCGGGATACGAGCAGTACTTC.

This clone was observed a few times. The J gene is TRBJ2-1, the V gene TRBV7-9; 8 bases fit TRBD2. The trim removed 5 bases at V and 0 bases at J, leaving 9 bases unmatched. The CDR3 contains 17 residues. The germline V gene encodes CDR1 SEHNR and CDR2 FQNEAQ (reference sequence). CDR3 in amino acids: CASSGDAGGYSYNEQFF. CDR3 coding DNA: TGTGCCAGCAGCGGAGATGCGGGAGGTTACTCCTACAATGAGCAGTTCTTC.

CDR3 sequence reads: CASTVGQEYQETQYF. Here the CDR3 DNA reads TGTGCCAGCACGGTGGGACAGGAGTACCAAGAGACCCAGTACTTC. V usage is TRBV28 and J usage is TRBJ2-5; 8 bases are a match to TRBD1. The CDR3 length is 15 residues. Per germline, CDR1 MDHEN and CDR2 SYDVKM. Trimming removed 7 bases from V and 0 bases from J; junction bases left unmatched: 7.

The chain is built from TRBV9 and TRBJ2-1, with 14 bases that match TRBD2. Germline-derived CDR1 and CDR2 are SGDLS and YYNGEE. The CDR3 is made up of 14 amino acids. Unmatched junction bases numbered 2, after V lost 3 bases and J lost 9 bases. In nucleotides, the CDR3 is TGTGCCAGCAGCGCGACTAGCGGGAGGGTTGAGCAGTTCTTC. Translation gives CASSATSGRVEQFF.

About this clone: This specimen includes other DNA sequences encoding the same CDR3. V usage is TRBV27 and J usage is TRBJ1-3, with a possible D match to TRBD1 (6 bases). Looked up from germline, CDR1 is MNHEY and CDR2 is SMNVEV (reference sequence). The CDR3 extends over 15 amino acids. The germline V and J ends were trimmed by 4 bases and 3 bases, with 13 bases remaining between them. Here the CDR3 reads CASSYLGGDGNTIYF. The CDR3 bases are TGTGCCAGCAGTTACCTAGGGGGTGATGGAAACACCATATATTTT.

The CDR3 nucleotides are TGTGCCAGCAGTTTAGGGGACTCGTACAATGAGCAGTTCTTC. Protein sequence: CASSLGDSYNEQFF. The chain is built from TRBV27 and TRBJ2-1, with a tentative D call TRBD2 (6 bases). The CDR3 extends over 14 amino acids. Germline assignment: CDR1 MNHEY and CDR2 SMNVEV (reference sequence). V lost 2 bases and J 4 bases, leaving 9 bases between the germline ends.